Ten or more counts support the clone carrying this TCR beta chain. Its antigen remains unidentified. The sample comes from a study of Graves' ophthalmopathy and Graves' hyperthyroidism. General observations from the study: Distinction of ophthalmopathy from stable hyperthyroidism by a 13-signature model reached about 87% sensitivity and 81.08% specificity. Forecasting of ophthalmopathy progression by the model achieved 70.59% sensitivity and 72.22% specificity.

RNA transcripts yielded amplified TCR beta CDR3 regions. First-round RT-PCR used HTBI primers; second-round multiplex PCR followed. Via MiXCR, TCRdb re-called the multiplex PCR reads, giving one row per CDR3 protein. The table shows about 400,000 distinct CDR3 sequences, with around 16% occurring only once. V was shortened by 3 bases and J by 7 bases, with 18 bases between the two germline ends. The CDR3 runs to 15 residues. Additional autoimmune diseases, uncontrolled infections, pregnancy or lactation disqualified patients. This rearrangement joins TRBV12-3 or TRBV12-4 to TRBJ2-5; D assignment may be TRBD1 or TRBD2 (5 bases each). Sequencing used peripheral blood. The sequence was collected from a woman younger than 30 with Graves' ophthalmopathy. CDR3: CASSLTGTRDGTQYF. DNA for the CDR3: TGTGCCAGCAGTTTGACCGGGACCAGGGACGGGACCCAGTACTTC.